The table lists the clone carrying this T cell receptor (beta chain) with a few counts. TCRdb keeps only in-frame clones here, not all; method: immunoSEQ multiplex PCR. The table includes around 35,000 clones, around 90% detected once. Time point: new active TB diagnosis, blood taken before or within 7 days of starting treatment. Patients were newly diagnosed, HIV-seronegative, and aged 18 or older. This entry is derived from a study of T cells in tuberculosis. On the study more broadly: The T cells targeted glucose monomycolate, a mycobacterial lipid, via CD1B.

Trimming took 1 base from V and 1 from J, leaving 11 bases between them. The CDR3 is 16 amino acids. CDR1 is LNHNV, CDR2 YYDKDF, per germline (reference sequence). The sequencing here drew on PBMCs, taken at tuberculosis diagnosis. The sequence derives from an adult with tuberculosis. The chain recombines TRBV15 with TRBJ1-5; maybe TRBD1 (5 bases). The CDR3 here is CATSRGGDGSNQPQHF. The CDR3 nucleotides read TGTGCCACCAGCAGAGGGGGGGACGGCAGCAATCAGCCCCAGCATTTT.